A single sample gave rise to the 28 T cell receptor beta chains below, sequenced in a study of T cells in Graves' hyperthyroidism and ophthalmopathy. Amplification targeted TCR beta CDR3 regions from RNA transcripts. First-round RT-PCR targeting the TCR CDR3 was performed with the HTBI primer set. A single record per CDR3 protein comes from TCRdb applying MiXCR to the multiplex PCR reads. The table records over 350,000 distinct CDR3 sequences, about a fifth of them present only once. Sequencing used blood. These receptors all come from a young man with Graves' ophthalmopathy.

Here the CDR3 reads CASSFERDEQYF. The CDR3 bases are TGCGCCAGCAGCTTTGAGCGGGACGAGCAGTACTTC. The chain is built from TRBV5-1 and TRBJ2-7; D might be TRBD2 (6 bases). Germline V lookup: CDR1 SGHRS, CDR2 YFSETQ. The CDR3 consists of 12 residues. V lost 2 bases to trimming and J lost 5 bases, with 8 bases between them.

This clonotype has ten or more counts. CDR3 in amino acids: CASSFLAGFQETQYF. For the CDR3, the DNA is TGTGCCAGCAGCTTCTTAGCGGGCTTCCAAGAGACCCAGTACTTC. The J gene is TRBJ2-5, the V gene TRBV12-3 or TRBV12-4; 7 positions agree with TRBD2. This CDR3 is built from 15 residues. Trimming cost V 6 bases and J 1 base; bases outside gene matches: 8.

This clonotype appeared many times. The chain has TRBV2 and TRBJ1-2, with D tentatively TRBD1 (5 bases). Between the trimmed V and J ends, which lost 4 bases and 0 bases, there was a span of 12 bases. Germline values: CDR1 SNHLY, CDR2 FYNNEI. The CDR3 runs 15 residues. CDR3 in amino acids: CASSGGLSSNYGYTF. Here the CDR3 DNA reads TGTGCCAGCAGTGGGGGCCTCAGTTCTAACTATGGCTACACCTTC.

Details on this clonotype: An end of the junction does not agree with germline; a read error may underlie this. CDR3 nucleotide sequence: TGTACCAGCAGTGAAGCTCCGGGACAGGGCAATCAGCCCCAGCATTTT. Its protein is CTSSEAPGQGNQPQHF. The V and J genes are TRBV6-1 and TRBJ1-5, with TRBD1 identical over 8 bases. Germline V CDR1 and CDR2: MNHNS, SASEGT. This CDR3 is built from 16 residues.

This clonotype was counted at least ten times. This rearrangement joins TRBV3-1 to TRBJ1-5, with TRBD1 matching over 9 bases. This CDR3 region has 13 residues. The germline CDR1 and CDR2 sequences are LGHDT and YNNKEL (reference sequence). The ends lost 4 bases at V and 7 bases at J; junction bases unmatched: 2. CDR3 bases: TGTGCCAGCAGCCGGACAGGGGTCCAGCCCCAGCATTTT. Protein: CASSRTGVQPQHF. Based on the CDR3 plus reference TRBV3-1 and TRBJ1-5, the full variable domain is DTAVSQTPKYLVTQMGNDKSIKCEQNLGHDTMYWYKQDSKKFLKIMFSYNNKELIINETVPNRFSPKSPDKAHLNLHINSLELGDSAVYFCASSRTGVQPQHFGDGTRLSIL.

This clonotype was detected many times. The chain joins TRBV11-3 to TRBJ1-2; D uncertain. Trimming cost V 5 bases and J 1 base, with 8 bases left between them. The CDR3 contains 13 residues. Per germline, CDR1 SGHNT and CDR2 YENEEA. CDR3 coding DNA: TGTGCCAGCAGCCCGGACGATAACTATGGCTACACCTTC. Protein sequence: CASSPDDNYGYTF.

In this sample, this clonotype turned up many times. V is TRBV7-2 and J is TRBJ2-5; D gene ambiguous. V was trimmed by 2 bases and J by 4 bases, leaving 8 bases between them. The CDR3 loop spans 13 amino acids. Per the germline V gene, CDR1 is SGHTA and CDR2 is FQGNSA. The CDR3 reads CASSLSRAETQYF. The CDR3, as DNA: TGTGCCAGCAGCTTATCTAGGGCAGAGACCCAGTACTTC.

This clonotype was picked up many times. V gene TRBV6-5 combines with J gene TRBJ2-7, with a weak D call TRBD1 (7 bases). V shed 3 bases and J shed 2 bases, with 11 bases lying between them. There are 14 residues in the CDR3. Germline-derived CDR1 and CDR2 are MNHEY and SVGAGI. This CDR3 reads CASSYGGTAYEQYF. The DNA for the CDR3 is TGTGCCAGCAGTTATGGGGGGACAGCCTACGAGCAGTACTTC.

This clonotype was seen ten or more times. V is TRBV3-1 and J is TRBJ1-1, with D uncertain. The germline CDR1 and CDR2 sequences are LGHDT and YNNKEL (reference sequence). The ends were cut back, 3 bases at V and 10 bases at J, with 12 bases in the middle. CDR3 size: 12 residues. CDR3 sequence: CASSQGSLTAFF. The CDR3 nucleotides read TGTGCCAGCAGCCAGGGCTCCCTCACAGCTTTCTTT.

This rearrangement joins TRBV7-9 to TRBJ1-1, with TRBD1 as a possible D gene (5 bases). CDR1 is SEHNR and CDR2 is FQNEAQ in the germline V gene (reference sequence). The CDR3 sequence is 15 residues long. Between the trimmed V and J ends, which lost 5 bases and 6 bases, there was a span of 19 bases. CDR3 DNA: TGTGCCAGCAGCACTTGGGGGGAGGGGCTCCCTGAAGCTTTCTTT. Its translation is CASSTWGEGLPEAFF.

This clonotype was observed many times. This sequence joins TRBV3-1 and TRBJ2-7, with a weak D call TRBD2 (5 bases). The V end lost 4 bases, the J end lost 2 bases, and 15 bases lay between the germline ends. Germline V gene data show CDR1 as LGHDT and CDR2 as YNNKEL (reference sequence). The CDR3 has 15 amino acids. CDR3 sequence reads: CASSRDPFGAYEQYF. The CDR3 DNA follows: TGTGCCAGCAGCCGAGACCCTTTCGGGGCCTACGAGCAGTACTTC.

This clonotype has a count of ten or more. The V call is TRBV5-1, the J call TRBJ1-5; 8 bases fit TRBD1. This CDR3 is 15 amino acids long. The junction had 3 bases not matched to a gene; V was cut back by 0 bases and J by 4 bases. CDR1 and CDR2 (germline): SGHRS, YFSETQ. The CDR3 coding sequence is TGCGCCAGCAGCTTGGATTGGACAGGGAATCAGCCCCAGCATTTT. Its protein is CASSLDWTGNQPQHF. The entire variable domain, with the rest obtained from reference TRBV5-1 and TRBJ1-5, is as follows: KAGVTQTPRYLIKTRGQQVTLSCSPISGHRSVSWYQQTPGQGLQFLFEYFSETQRNKGNFPGRFSGRQFSNSRSEMNVSTLELGDSALYLCASSLDWTGNQPQHFGDGTRLSIL.

Concerning this clonotype itself: This may come from a read error, since a much larger clone is one base off. V is TRBV20-1 and J is TRBJ2-1; 9 positions agree with TRBD2. Germline V gene lookup returns CDR1 DFQATT and CDR2 SNEGSKA (reference sequence). The CDR3 loop spans 16 amino acids. The DNA for the CDR3 is TGCAGTACTAGAGACCAAGGAGGCGGGGGGGGCTCTGAGCAGTTCTTC. Translating it yields CSTRDQGGGGGSEQFF.

This clonotype appeared many times. The chain uses TRBV16 and TRBJ1-1; no firm D call. Deletions cut 2 bases from V and 0 bases from J, with 7 bases between. The CDR3 has 14 residues. From germline, CDR1 is KGHSY and CDR2 FQNENV. CDR3 protein: CASSQGPMNTEAFF. DNA of the CDR3: TGTGCCAGCAGCCAAGGGCCAATGAACACTGAAGCTTTCTTT.

This clonotype was seen only a few times. V gene TRBV6-2 or TRBV6-3 combines with J gene TRBJ2-1, with D perhaps given as TRBD1 or TRBD2 (6 bases each). There are 13 residues in the CDR3. Germline values: CDR1 MNHEY, CDR2 SVGEGT. Trimming removed 3 bases at V and 6 bases at J, with 9 bases between. CDR3 sequence reads: CASSYRGVNEQFF. Here the CDR3 DNA reads TGTGCCAGCAGTTATAGGGGGGTCAATGAGCAGTTCTTC.

This clonotype showed up many times. J is TRBJ1-1 and V is TRBV7-9; possible D gene TRBD1, 5 bases. V was pared by 3 bases and J by 7 bases, with 15 bases between. Germline assignment: CDR1 SEHNR and CDR2 FQNEAQ (reference sequence). The CDR3 contains 14 residues. CDR3 amino acids: CASSFRGERIEAFF. CDR3 DNA sequence: TGTGCCAGCAGCTTTCGGGGGGAAAGGATTGAAGCTTTCTTT. The complete variable domain, with remaining parts taken from reference TRBV7-9 and TRBJ1-1, reads DTGVSQNPRHKITKRGQNVTFRCDPISEHNRLYWYRQTLGQGPEFLTYFQNEAQLEKSRLLSDRFSAERPKGSFSTLEIQRTEQGDSAMYLCASSFRGERIEAFFGQGTRLTVV.

This clonotype has at least ten counts. The J gene is TRBJ1-1, the V gene TRBV28; D is undetermined. V was trimmed by 5 bases and J by 1 base, leaving 8 bases between them. CDR1 and CDR2 from the germline V gene are MDHEN and SYDVKM. The CDR3 is 13 residues long. This CDR3 is CASSRPGNTEAFF. The CDR3 DNA reads as TGTGCCAGCAGTCGACCAGGGAACACTGAAGCTTTCTTT.

The sample holds many counts of this clonotype. This chain links TRBV2 with TRBJ1-2; D call uncertain. The CDR3 loop spans 15 amino acids. The germline CDR1 and CDR2 sequences are SNHLY and FYNNEI. V shed 2 bases and J shed 4 bases, with 14 bases lying between them. In DNA form, the CDR3 reads TGTGCCAGCAGTGAATATCGCGATCCGGTCTATGGCTACACCTTC. Translated: CASSEYRDPVYGYTF. Variable domain in full (rest from reference TRBV2 and TRBJ1-2): EPEVTQTPSHQVTQMGQEVILRCVPISNHLYFYWYRQILGQKVEFLVSFYNNEISEKSEIFDDQFSVERPDGSNFTLKIRSTKLEDSAMYFCASSEYRDPVYGYTFGSGTRLTVV.

This chain links TRBV11-2 with TRBJ2-2; D not resolved. V lost 1 base, J lost 8 bases, and 8 bases lay in between. Germline V gene sequence: CDR1 SGHAT, CDR2 FQNNGV. The CDR3 is made up of 13 amino acids. In DNA, the CDR3 is TGTGCCAGCAGCTTAGCGGTGCAGGGGGAGCTGTTTTTT. It is translated as CASSLAVQGELFF. Variable domain in full (rest from reference TRBV11-2 and TRBJ2-2): EAGVAQSPRYKIIEKRQSVAFWCNPISGHATLYWYQQILGQGPKLLIQFQNNGVVDDSQLPKDRFSAERLKGVDSTLKIQPAKLEDSAVYLCASSLAVQGELFFGEGSRLTVL.

This clonotype has a handful of counts. This chain links TRBV3-1 with TRBJ2-3, with D possibly TRBD1 on 5 matching bases. Trimming took 5 bases from V and 9 from J, leaving 9 bases between them. In germline, CDR1 is LGHDT, CDR2 YNNKEL (reference sequence). The CDR3 extends over 11 amino acids. The CDR3, as DNA: TGTGCCAGCAGCGCAGGGTACACGCAGTATTTT. Encoded protein: CASSAGYTQYF.

This clonotype has ten or more counts. This rearrangement joins TRBV12-3 or TRBV12-4 to TRBJ1-4; possibly TRBD1 for D (5 bases). This CDR3 contains 13 residues. Between the trimmed V and J ends, which lost 8 bases and 5 bases, there was a span of 12 bases. CDR3 coding DNA: TGTGCCAGCGGCCACCGGGGGAATGAAAAACTGTTTTTT. It is translated as CASGHRGNEKLFF.

This clonotype was seen ten or more times. CDR3 amino acids: CASSLPPGQGTYEQYF. DNA for the CDR3: TGTGCCAGCAGTTTGCCCCCGGGACAGGGAACCTACGAGCAGTACTTC. V usage is TRBV28 and J usage is TRBJ2-7, with 9 bases lining up with TRBD1. V was clipped by 3 bases and J by 2 bases; unmatched bases: 8. Germline V lookup: CDR1 MDHEN, CDR2 SYDVKM. The CDR3 runs 16 residues.

Note on this clonotype: A much larger clone lies one base from this, so it may be a read error. The chain couples TRBV12-3 or TRBV12-4 to TRBJ2-3; TRBD2 is a possible D gene (5 bases). V was shortened by 11 bases and J by 5 bases, with 14 bases between the two germline ends. The CDR3 runs to 12 residues. CDR3 DNA: TGTGCCGGCACTTTACGGGAAGATACGCAGTATTTT. It yields the protein CAGTLREDTQYF.

This clonotype was observed at least ten times. This chain joins TRBV28 and TRBJ2-5, with D perhaps TRBD2 (5 bases). The length of the CDR3 is 13 residues. Trimming removed 5 bases from V and 5 bases from J, with 12 bases in between. Looked up from germline, CDR1 is MDHEN and CDR2 is SYDVKM. The CDR3 sequence: CASSESGSETQYF. The DNA of the CDR3 is TGTGCCAGCAGTGAATCGGGGTCTGAGACCCAGTACTTC.

On this clonotype: One base away lies a much larger clone, so this may be a sequencing read error. Likely a read error: the CDR3 ends without its conserved phenylalanine or tryptophan. The chain couples TRBV7-6 to TRBJ1-5, with 8 nucleotides matching TRBD1. CDR3 length: 15 amino acids. V lost 1 base to trimming and J lost 3 bases; unmatched junction nucleotides: 2. The germline gives CDR1 SGHVS, CDR2 FNYEAQ. The CDR3 sequence: CASSLGTGHNQPQHS. The CDR3 DNA follows: TGTGCCAGCAGCTTAGGGACAGGGCACAATCAGCCCCAGCATTCT.

This chain connects TRBV19 to TRBJ2-7; D is undetermined. The CDR3 totals 12 residues. Germline CDR1 is LNHDA and CDR2 is SQIVND (reference sequence). Trimming took off 5 bases at V and 5 bases at J, with 10 bases between the two ends. The CDR3 loop reads CASSANMNEQYF. The CDR3, as DNA: TGTGCCAGTAGTGCCAACATGAACGAGCAGTACTTC.

This clonotype was found many times. This rearrangement joins TRBV6-1 to TRBJ2-7; D may be TRBD1 or TRBD2 (5 bases each). V lost 5 bases and J 1 base, leaving 18 bases between the germline ends. CDR1 is MNHNS, CDR2 SASEGT, per germline. The CDR3 extends over 16 amino acids. CDR3 sequence: CASSQPRGPGSYEQYF. Written as DNA, the CDR3 is TGTGCCAGCAGTCAGCCCCGGGGACCGGGGTCCTACGAGCAGTACTTC.

The sample holds many counts of this clonotype. The gene calls are TRBV7-3 and TRBJ2-1; D is perhaps TRBD1 or TRBD2 (5 bases each). Trimming removed 0 bases from V and 4 bases from J, with 10 bases in between. Germline V gives CDR1 SGHTA, CDR2 FQGTGA. This CDR3 contains 15 residues. The CDR3, as DNA: TGTGCCAGCAGCTTAACGGGGACCGGTTACAATGAGCAGTTCTTC. As protein: CASSLTGTGYNEQFF.